This T cell receptor (beta chain) was profiled in a study of CD8 T cells in ankylosing spondylitis. The study, taken as a whole, reports: Disease-linked clones bore a CD8+ phenotype and were relatively rare in peripheral blood. A TCR beta motif made of about 8 highly homologous variants seemed typical of ankylosing spondylitis blood. Reactive arthritis synovial fluid and blood previously showed some of these motif variants. Reportedly, significant enrichment of disease-linked clones occurred in matched ankylosing spondylitis synovial fluid.

Quantitative 5'-RACE with molecular barcodes was used to make the TCR beta libraries. TCRdb re-derived calls from the 5' RACE reads in MiXCR, one entry per CDR3 protein. The sample lists around 770,000 distinct CDR3 sequences, over 15% occurring once. A remark on this clonotype: Its antigen is unidentified.

V was trimmed by 0 bases and J by 3 bases, leaving 9 bases between them. There are 14 residues in the CDR3. CDR1 is DFQATT, CDR2 SNEGSKA, per germline (reference sequence). This chain joins TRBV20-1 and TRBJ1-5, with D perhaps matching TRBD1 (5 bases). Sequencing was carried out using blood, either unsorted or a sorted T cell fraction (not recorded which). This receptor was taken from a male donor with ankylosing spondylitis. The CDR3 here is CSARDGTFNQPQHF. The CDR3 coding sequence is TGCAGTGCTAGAGATGGGACCTTCAATCAGCCCCAGCATTTT.